The 24 T cell receptor beta chains listed next were all sequenced from one sample in a study of CD8+ T cells in alopecia areata. Sequencing relied on a cDNA template that was reverse transcribed from extracted RNA. The protocol was immunoSEQ multiplex PCR, while the TCRdb copy is restricted to in-frame clones and leaves out a portion. The sample has around 150,000 clones, approximately 65% seen once. Documented treatment: oral pan-JAK inhibitor, 5-10 mg twice daily. This material consisted of CD4+ T cells sorted from blood, taken at week 4, from a patient treated with tofacitinib. Receptors were obtained from a human donor with alopecia areata.

The rearrangement joins TRBV4-1 to TRBJ2-7, with a possible D match to TRBD1 (5 bases). The V and J ends lost 5 bases and 4 bases respectively, with 6 bases between them. This CDR3 contains 11 residues. The germline V gene encodes CDR1 MGHRA and CDR2 YSYEKL. The CDR3 sequence: CASSNRYEQYF. The CDR3 DNA reads TGCGCCAGCAGCAACAGGTACGAGCAGTACTTC.

The rearrangement uses TRBV30 and TRBJ2-3; 8 bases line up with TRBD1. Germline CDR1 reads GTSNPN; CDR2 reads SVGIG (reference sequence). The trim removed 0 bases at V and 4 bases at J, leaving 3 bases unmatched. The CDR3 is 14 amino acids. CDR3 sequence: CAWSVLQGADTQYF. The CDR3 region has the DNA TGTGCCTGGAGTGTTTTACAGGGGGCAGATACGCAGTATTTT.

The chain has TRBV5-6 and TRBJ1-5; 8 nucleotides agree with TRBD1. The CDR3 covers 15 residues. J lost 2 bases, V lost 4 bases, and 5 bases had no gene match. Germline V gives CDR1 SGHDT, CDR2 YYEEEE. CDR3 DNA: TGTGCCAGCAGCGGACAGGGAAGGGGCAATCAGCCCCAGCATTTT. The encoded protein is CASSGQGRGNQPQHF.

The chain links TRBV30 to TRBJ1-4, with TRBD1 as a possible D gene (5 bases). Trimming removed 5 bases at V and 4 bases at J, with 11 bases between. The germline gives CDR1 GTSNPN, CDR2 SVGIG (reference sequence). The CDR3 contains 13 residues. The CDR3 DNA reads TGTGCCTGGGCGGGACGGCTTAATGAAAAACTGTTTTTT. It is translated as CAWAGRLNEKLFF. Looking up the rest from reference TRBV30 and TRBJ1-4 gives the full variable domain: SQTIHQWPATLVQPVGSPLSLECTVEGTSNPNLYWYRQAAGRGLQLLFYSVGIGQISSEVPQNLSASRPQDRQFILSSKKLLLSDSGFYLCAWAGRLNEKLFFGSGTQLSVL.

This clone was seen more than once but under ten times. The chain employs TRBV7-8 and TRBJ1-1; the match to TRBD1 covers 8 bases. Germline CDR1 SGHVS, CDR2 FQNEAQ. J was trimmed by 5 bases and V by 5 bases; bases with no gene match: 7. This CDR3 region has 14 residues. The DNA of the CDR3 is TGTGCCAGCAGCCCGCGACAGGGGATGACTGAAGCTTTCTTT. Protein: CASSPRQGMTEAFF.

The V gene is TRBV29-1, the J gene TRBJ1-1; D not certain. Germline lookup yields CDR1 SQVTM and CDR2 ANQGSEA. The CDR3 is 13 amino acids. V lost 3 bases and J 0 bases, leaving 8 bases between the germline ends. The CDR3 protein is CSVEVGMNTEAFF. For the CDR3, the DNA is TGCAGCGTTGAGGTGGGCATGAACACTGAAGCTTTCTTT.

This clone was seen only a few times. V gene TRBV7-9 combines with J gene TRBJ2-1; no firm D call. The germline CDR1 and CDR2 sequences are SEHNR and FQNEAQ (reference sequence). The CDR3 is 11 residues long. V was pared by 8 bases and J by 1 base, with 3 bases between. CDR3 loop: CASGSYNEQFF. CDR3 bases: TGTGCCAGCGGATCCTACAATGAGCAGTTCTTC.

The chain has TRBV30 and TRBJ1-1, with D uncertain. The CDR3 is made up of 11 amino acids. V was trimmed by 0 bases and J by 8 bases, leaving 7 bases between them. CDR1 is GTSNPN, CDR2 SVGIG, per germline (reference sequence). The CDR3 bases are TGTGCCTGGAGTGTAGGCAGGGAAGCTTTCTTT. Amino acid sequence: CAWSVGREAFF.

The table lists this clone with a few counts. The rearrangement uses TRBV7-9 and TRBJ2-5; TRBD2 agrees at 8 bases. Trimming cost V 0 bases and J 4 bases; bases outside gene matches: 7. Germline values: CDR1 SEHNR, CDR2 FQNEAQ (reference sequence). This CDR3 is 16 amino acids long. The CDR3 here is CASSLASGGGRETQYF. The CDR3 nucleotides are TGTGCCAGCAGCTTAGCATCTGGCGGGGGGCGAGAGACCCAGTACTTC.

V and J are TRBV6-5 and TRBJ1-4; D may be TRBD1 (5 bases). The V gene's germline CDR1 is MNHEY and CDR2 SVGAGI. V was cut by 8 bases and J by 8 bases, with 15 bases left in between. CDR3 length: 13 residues. In nucleotides, the CDR3 is TGTGCCAGCTCCTTCCTCAACAGGGAAAAACTGTTTTTT. Amino acid sequence: CASSFLNREKLFF.

The gene calls are TRBV6-5 and TRBJ1-2, with 7 bases lining up with TRBD1. The CDR3 contains 13 residues. V dropped 5 bases and J dropped 7; count of bases not matched to a gene: 7. In germline, CDR1 is MNHEY, CDR2 SVGAGI. In nucleotides, the CDR3 is TGTGCCAGCAGTCAGGGACAGAGTCCTGGCTACACCTTC. Protein product: CASSQGQSPGYTF.

The chain combines TRBV7-9 with TRBJ1-4, with TRBD1 matching over 10 bases. The CDR3 length is 14 residues. V shed 6 bases and J 7 bases; nucleotides not matched to a gene: 5. Per germline, CDR1 SEHNR and CDR2 FQNEAQ (reference sequence). The CDR3 DNA reads TGTGCCAGCAGTCCGGGACAGGGGCGTGAAAAACTGTTTTTT. It translates to CASSPGQGREKLFF.

The chain couples TRBV9 to TRBJ2-1; D uncertain. This CDR3 comprises 15 residues. Germline V gene sequence: CDR1 SGDLS, CDR2 YYNGEE. With 1 base removed from V and 2 bases from J, the gap between germline ends came to 10 bases. The chain's CDR3 is CASSVRGGTYNEQFF. The CDR3 nucleotides are TGTGCCAGCAGCGTAAGAGGCGGCACCTACAATGAGCAGTTCTTC.

The chain links TRBV15 to TRBJ2-1; 9 bases map to TRBD2. The CDR3 loop spans 16 amino acids. Trimming removed 1 base from V and 4 bases from J; junction bases left unmatched: 5. Germline CDR1 is LNHNV and CDR2 is YYDKDF (reference sequence). CDR3 sequence: CATSRGLAGKYNEQFF. DNA for the CDR3: TGTGCCACCAGCAGAGGGCTAGCGGGAAAATACAATGAGCAGTTCTTC.

The chain recombines TRBV29-1 with TRBJ2-5; 8 nucleotides match TRBD2. The junction had 5 bases not matched to a gene; V was cut back by 6 bases and J by 5 bases. Germline V gives CDR1 SQVTM, CDR2 ANQGSEA. CDR3 length equals 12 residues. CDR3 nucleotides: TGCAGCGTCCGGACTAGCTTGGAGACCCAGTACTTC. Protein product: CSVRTSLETQYF.

The rearrangement uses TRBV5-1 and TRBJ1-1, with D possibly TRBD1 on 5 matching bases. V gave up 5 bases and J gave up 1 base, with 9 bases separating them. This CDR3 comprises 13 residues. Germline V gene lookup returns CDR1 SGHRS and CDR2 YFSETQ. The CDR3 region is CASSEQENTEAFF. As DNA, the CDR3 is TGCGCCAGCAGTGAACAGGAGAACACTGAAGCTTTCTTT.

This chain uses TRBV5-1 with TRBJ1-2; TRBD1 is a possible D gene (6 bases). The CDR3 length is 14 residues. Germline V CDR1 and CDR2: SGHRS, YFSETQ. Trimming shortened V by 4 bases and J by 6 bases, and 16 bases separated the two germline ends. CDR3 in DNA: TGCGCCAGCAGCGCCGATAACAGGGAGCATGGCTACACCTTC. Translated, it gives CASSADNREHGYTF.

The V and J genes are TRBV10-3 and TRBJ2-5, with TRBD1 matching 9 bases. This CDR3 has 12 amino acids. Germline assignment: CDR1 ENHRY and CDR2 SYGVKD. The V gene end was trimmed by 10 bases and the J gene end by 7 bases; junction bases not matched to a gene: 7. The CDR3 coding sequence is TGTGCCACCGGACAGGGGATCGGGACCCAGTACTTC. Translated: CATGQGIGTQYF.

In DNA form, the CDR3 reads TGCGCCAGCAGCCAGCTCGGGGGAAACAATGAGCAGTTCTTC. This gives the protein CASSQLGGNNEQFF. The chain combines TRBV4-1 with TRBJ2-1; possibly TRBD2 for D (6 bases). The CDR3 is made up of 14 amino acids. The germline V and J ends were trimmed by 3 bases and 5 bases, with 11 bases remaining between them. Per the germline V gene, CDR1 is MGHRA and CDR2 is YSYEKL.

This clone was observed a few times. V and J are TRBV19 and TRBJ1-1, with D possibly TRBD1 on 5 matching bases. Germline V gene data show CDR1 as LNHDA and CDR2 as SQIVND (reference sequence). Trimming cost V 7 bases and J 3 bases, with 12 bases left between them. The CDR3 has 13 residues. The CDR3 sequence: CASTGGWYTEAFF. CDR3 DNA: TGTGCCAGTACTGGGGGTTGGTACACTGAAGCTTTCTTT.

The V call is TRBV29-1, the J call TRBJ1-1; D ambiguous. This CDR3 is 10 amino acids long. Germline V gene lookup returns CDR1 SQVTM and CDR2 ANQGSEA. The CDR3 nucleotides are TGCAGTACAAAGAACACTGAAGCTTTCTTT. It translates to CSTKNTEAFF.

The V gene is TRBV30, the J gene TRBJ2-2; D is possibly TRBD2 (6 bases). This CDR3 spans 13 amino acids. CDR1 GTSNPN and CDR2 SVGIG come from the germline V gene (reference sequence). Trimming stripped 4 bases from V and 4 bases from J, with 10 bases between. The CDR3 sequence is CAWNRGTTGELFF. The CDR3 nucleotides read TGTGCCTGGAATCGGGGGACCACCGGGGAGCTGTTTTTT.

The chain is built from TRBV5-1 and TRBJ2-7; the match to TRBD1 covers 12 bases. CDR3 length: 14 amino acids. The V and J ends lost 4 bases and 9 bases, in that order; junction bases with no gene match: 8. The germline gives CDR1 SGHRS, CDR2 YFSETQ. CDR3: CASSTGQGASAQYF. The CDR3 DNA reads TGCGCCAGCAGCACGGGACAGGGGGCTTCGGCGCAGTACTTC.

The CDR3 region is CAWSVTAQIHF. The CDR3 coding sequence is TGTGCCTGGAGTGTAACCGCTCAGATCCACTTT. The V gene is TRBV30, the J gene TRBJ1-6, with D uncertain. This CDR3 comprises 11 residues. V lost 0 bases, J lost 17 bases, and 11 bases lay in between. CDR1 GTSNPN and CDR2 SVGIG come from the germline V gene (reference sequence).